The T cell receptor (beta chain) described here comes from a study of blood T cell repertoires in COVID-19. Study at large: The cDNA or gDNA used as material had been derived from T cells, B-cell-depleted T cells, or PBMCs.

Per the study methods: Estimates of nucleated cell counts were drawn from the amplification of reference gene primers. This table comes from immunoSEQ multiplex PCR, and its TCRdb copy is limited to in-frame clones, with some not included. V and J calls and clone size are as listed in that table; D and trimming were resolved from the DNA. The data show tens of thousands of clones, approximately 91% seen once. The germline V gene has CDR1 MNHEY and CDR2 SMNVEV (reference sequence). This CDR3 contains 15 residues. The J segment lost 9 bases and the V segment lost 6 bases, leaving 10 bases of the junction unmatched. This clone was seen more than once but under ten times.

This sequence joins TRBV27 and TRBJ2-3; 12 bases align to TRBD2. This receptor was obtained from a woman of 80 years or more with active or convalescent COVID-19. The sequencing input was peripheral blood. The CDR3 region is CASRTLAGGLGTQYF. DNA for the CDR3: TGTGCCAGCAGGACACTAGCGGGGGGCTTAGGGACGCAGTATTTT.